The source of this T cell receptor (beta chain) is a study of naive and memory T cell subsets (dated by TCRdb to 2015 to 2018). Background for the entire study: An open-source, UMI-based TCR alpha and beta sequencing pipeline was applied to sorted naive and memory peripheral blood T cell subsets. IgG serology results and the functional CMV T cell responses were in complete agreement. RNA was DNase-treated and reverse transcribed with TCR constant-region primers, mostly using SuperScript III. Beyond this particular receptor, the publication reports: The repertoire findings for the naive and memory subsets could not be validated against a ground truth because none was available. Clonotypes were defined as single alpha or beta chain sequences, not paired alpha/beta receptors. Following error correction, more than 95% of naive TCR sequences occurred only once, which made naive abundance distributions much steeper than those of memory subsets. RNA-based TCR counts may be influenced by expression changes linked to T cell activation and differentiation. TCR abundance followed a power law with an exponent that was different for naive and memory subsets but consistent across the three individuals. In both CD4 and CD8 cells, going from naive through CM, EM and EMRA, the Gini index went up while Shannon and inverse Simpson diversity went down.

The germline V gene yields SGHTA for CDR1 and FQGNSA for CDR2. Reading from cysteine to phenylalanine, the CDR3 counts 16 amino acids. Only the CDR3 region is kept as DNA, spanning 48 bases read in frame from base 1. The germline ends are 17 bases apart after V is trimmed by 5 bases and J by 2 bases. Receptor libraries were prepared by UMI-ligation and nested PCR. The beta constant-region primer consisted of an equimolar mixture of two oligonucleotides that together covered TRBC1 and TRBC2. Four rounds of PCR were used to amplify ligated cDNA, with nested alpha and beta constant-region primers being used together with the SP2 primer. A single-stranded oligonucleotide containing the SP2 primer and a 12-nucleotide UMI was joined to the 3' end of the cDNA by T4 RNA ligase 1. Incubation of the ligation reaction was carried out at 16 degrees C for about 19-24 hours. To avoid over-amplification, PCR2 was usually performed as a SYBR Green qPCR and halted once a predetermined threshold was reached. Apart from the first purification, every purification step used Agencourt AMPure XP magnetic beads. Libraries were quantified by Qubit and checked on a TapeStation, where a main peak was expected near 650 bp. The pooled libraries were sequenced on an Illumina MiSeq using v2 2x251 paired-end kits, which usually yielded roughly 0.85-2.3 million reads per sample. Each sample's library went into the pool at roughly 4.4 nM, and roughly 5-7.5% PhiX was added to help with cluster recognition. Per the source publication's procedure: Using tag matching that tolerated one base-pair mismatch, Decombinator assigned V and J genes to FASTQ reads that had been processed by Demultiplexor. Collapsinator used UMIs to correct both sequencing errors and frequency errors arising from PCR heterogeneity. CDR3Translator translated TCRs and extracted CDR3s from the conserved cysteine to the FGXG phenylalanine, flagging non-productive sequences. Gini, Shannon entropy and inverse Simpson indices were computed after subsampling the repertoires to the same number of UMI-defined TCRs. Within the linear range, a power law was fitted to clonotype abundance distributions using maximum likelihood. For one naive CD8 sample, the pipeline and MIGEC produced similar UMI counts, unique TCR numbers and clonal distributions. A set of 6,000 to 8,000 CMV-associated CDR3 sequences, compiled from VDJdb and a published dataset, was used to search the repertoires. TCRdb handled the public reads itself, with Q25 trimming in fastp and clone calling in MiXCR, and kept productive beta chains. Each CDR3 protein appears once, grouped with its most common genes and DNA. TCRdb's processing, not the authors' own work, is the source of the V and J calls. This sample comprises some 10,000 distinct CDR3 sequences, around 5.5% of them detected only once. The leading ten clones occupy roughly three fifths of the sample.

Separate amplification of TCR alpha and beta chain libraries was performed from the second PCR step onward. To determine each donor's CMV status, fresh PBMCs were stimulated overnight with CMV viral lysate, and IFNgamma production from CD4+ T cells was then assessed. CD4 T cells were positively selected with Miltenyi beads, followed by positive selection of CD8 T cells from the CD4-negative fraction. Cells stained for CD3, CD4, CD8, CD45RA, CD27 and a live/dead dye were sorted on a BD Aria II into four subsets by CD45RA and CD27. Effector memory cells were sorted as CD45RA-CD27-, and EMRA cells as CD45RA+CD27-. A few healthy volunteers provided blood, and the blood of each volunteer was split into CD4 and CD8 T cells and then into four differentiation subsets. About 0.13 L of peripheral blood was collected from each donor, and PBMC were isolated from the blood using Ficoll-Paque PLUS density-gradient centrifugation. Sorted cells were lysed in RLT buffer, and RNA was extracted with a Qiagen RNeasy kit and stored at -80°C.

Details on this clonotype: Its antigen target is currently unknown. The sample holds no much larger clone one base away, and base qualities are not on file.

The rearrangement joined TRBV7-2 to TRBJ2-3; TRBD2 is possibly the D segment (5 matching bases). The clonotype was recovered from a human donor in good health. Specimen: CD4+ TEMRA cells from blood. What this sample's cell subset or site label stands for: effector memory re-expressing CD45RA, CD45RA+ CD27-. This receptor has the CDR3 CASSPHGTRPTDTQYF. At the DNA level, the sequence is TGTGCCAGCAGCCCTCATGGAACTAGGCCCACAGATACGCAGTATTTT.